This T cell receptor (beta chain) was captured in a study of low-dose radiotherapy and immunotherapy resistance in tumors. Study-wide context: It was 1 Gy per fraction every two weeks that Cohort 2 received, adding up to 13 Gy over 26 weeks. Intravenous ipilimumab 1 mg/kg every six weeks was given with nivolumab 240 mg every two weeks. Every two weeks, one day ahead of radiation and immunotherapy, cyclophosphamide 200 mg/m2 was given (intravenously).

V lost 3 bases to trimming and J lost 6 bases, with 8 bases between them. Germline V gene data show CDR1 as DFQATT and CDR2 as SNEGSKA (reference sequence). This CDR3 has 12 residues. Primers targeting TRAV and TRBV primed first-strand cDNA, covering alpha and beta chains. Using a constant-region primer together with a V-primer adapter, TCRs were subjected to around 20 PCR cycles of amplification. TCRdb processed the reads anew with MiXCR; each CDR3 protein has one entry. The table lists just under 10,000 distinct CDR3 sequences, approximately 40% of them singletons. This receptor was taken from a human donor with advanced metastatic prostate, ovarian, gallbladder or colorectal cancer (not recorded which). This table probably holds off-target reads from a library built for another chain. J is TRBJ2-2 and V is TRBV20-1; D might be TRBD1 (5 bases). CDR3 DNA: TGCAGTGCTAGTGCAGGGCCCGGGGAGCTGTTTTTT. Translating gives CSASAGPGELFF.